This is a list of T cell receptor beta chains from one sample in a study of blood T cell repertoires in COVID-19. Here immunoSEQ multiplex PCR was the method, and the copy in TCRdb shows in-frame clones only, minus some. The sample has around 97,000 clones; 84% are singletons. The sequencing sample was made of peripheral blood. The origin of the receptors is a human donor in a cohort sampled during active COVID-19. Each CDR3 is given with its conserved first and last residue. D genes are given only for firm matches. A clone size is listed for some rows: how often the clone was seen (once, few, many), or a class if it is expanded.

J,D,size,V,CDR3,DNA
TRBJ1-1,TRBD1,.,TRBV27,CASSPETGLNTEAFF,TGTGCCAGCAGTCCCGAGACAGGGTTGAACACTGAAGCTTTCTTT
TRBJ1-3,.,.,TRBV6-5,CASSYSAGFSGNTIYF,TGTGCCAGCAGTTACTCAGCAGGGTTCTCTGGAAACACCATATATTTT
TRBJ1-2,.,.,TRBV5-6,CASSFGQKPNYGYTF,TGTGCCAGCAGCTTTGGACAAAAACCTAACTATGGCTACACCTTC
TRBJ1-2,.,.,TRBV24-1,CATSDSRGNGYTF,TGTGCCACCAGTGATTCCAGGGGTAATGGCTACACCTTC
TRBJ2-2,.,.,TRBV2,CASSVRQGGGELFF,TGTGCCAGCAGTGTACGACAGGGAGGCGGGGAGCTGTTTTTT
TRBJ1-2,.,.,TRBV14,CASSTTAYGYTF,TGTGCCAGCAGCACAACAGCTTATGGCTACACCTTC
TRBJ2-2,.,.,TRBV6-5,CASKVGRLNTGELFF,TGTGCCAGCAAGGTGGGGAGATTGAACACCGGGGAGCTGTTTTTT
TRBJ2-3,TRBD1,.,TRBV7-3,CASSLTRTGPDTQYF,TGTGCCAGCAGCTTAACAAGGACAGGACCAGATACGCAGTATTTT
TRBJ1-1,.,few,TRBV7-8,CASRGLGTEAFF,TGTGCCAGCAGGGGGCTCGGCACTGAAGCTTTCTTT
TRBJ1-6,.,.,TRBV30,CAWGLYNSPLHF,TGTGCCTGGGGCCTCTATAATTCACCCCTCCACTTT
TRBJ2-6,.,.,TRBV19,CASSRLEVSGANVLTF,TGTGCCAGTAGTAGGCTTGAAGTATCCGGGGCCAACGTCCTGACTTTC
TRBJ1-4,.,.,TRBV18,CASSREDEKLFF,TGTGCCAGCTCGCGGGAGGATGAAAAACTGTTTTTT
TRBJ2-7,TRBD2,.,TRBV13,CASSPPLAGGSYEQYF,TGTGCCAGCAGCCCCCCACTAGCGGGGGGCTCCTACGAGCAGTACTTC
TRBJ2-7,.,.,TRBV27,CASRREALQIYEQYF,TGTGCCAGCAGACGCGAGGCTCTACAAATCTACGAGCAGTACTTC
TRBJ1-6,.,few,TRBV11-3,CASSLLSQGYSPLHF,TGTGCCAGCAGCTTACTTAGTCAGGGATATTCACCCCTCCACTTT
TRBJ1-2,TRBD1,.,TRBV5-4,CASSSGAGGLNYGYTF,TGTGCCAGCAGTTCGGGAGCAGGGGGCTTAAACTATGGCTACACCTTC
TRBJ1-2,.,.,TRBV25-1,CASSELGTNYGYTF,TGTGCCAGCAGTGAATTGGGCACTAACTATGGCTACACCTTC
TRBJ1-1,TRBD1,.,TRBV28,CASSSPRDRGRVGKNFENTEAFF,TGTGCCAGCAGCTCACCACGGGACAGGGGGCGCGTCGGGAAAAACTTTGAGAACACTGAAGCTTTCTTT
TRBJ2-3,TRBD2,.,TRBV7-3,CASSFGLAEGGGADTQYF,TGTGCCAGCAGCTTTGGACTAGCTGAAGGTGGGGGAGCAGATACGCAGTATTTT
TRBJ2-3,.,.,TRBV7-2,CASSSPGTQYF,TGTGCCAGCAGCTCCCCAGGGACGCAGTATTTT
TRBJ1-1,.,.,TRBV5-6,CASSLWAGEAFF,TGTGCCAGCAGCTTGTGGGCAGGGGAAGCTTTCTTT